This T cell receptor (beta chain) came from a study of cytomegalovirus exposure and HLA in healthy donors listed by TCRdb under 2017. Context from the whole study: According to an earlier analysis of 450 to 650 of the donors, about 179 million T cells yielded some 120 million unique TCR beta sequences and more than 250 Gb of sequence data. An early release covering roughly 580 HLA-typed donors comprised approximately 290 gigabases of sequencing data and tens of millions of unique TCR sequences. Of the 350 to 450 genotyped donors, roughly 80% were placed in the genetic ancestry cluster associated with self-reported Caucasian donors. The study was designed to test whether signatures of past pathogen exposure could be identified by cataloging public T cell receptors. Using immunosequencing, the study profiled T cell repertoires from fewer than 700 subjects and related those repertoires to cytomegalovirus serostatus. Along with the roughly 670-subject first cohort, a separate validation cohort of over a hundred different subjects was used. To predict cytomegalovirus infection status, the study combined high-throughput TCR immunosequencing, statistical association of individual TCRs with disease status, and machine learning. A later analysis re-analyzed previously published TCR beta repertoires from 500 to 700 donors and added high-resolution HLA genotyping to study TCR occurrence patterns. Rather than drawing on any new phenotypic data, the later analysis identified candidate immune exposures from TCR beta sequences and the way those sequences occurred across donors. To decide whether each TCR beta V gene segment behaved as functional or pseudogenic, an earlier analysis of some 600 of the donors relied on high-throughput TCR beta sequencing. Donor age, sex, ethnicity and CMV serostatus were compiled alongside the repertoire data. A later genetic analysis used genome-wide SNP genotypes for about three fifths of the roughly 700 donors, treating that subset as a discovery cohort. All discovery cohort repertoires had been generated on a single sequencing platform. Both class I and class II loci were covered by HLA typing, at four-digit resolution. Typing coverage differed by locus: A, B, C, DRB1 and DQB1 were typed in about 620-630 donors, DQA1 in about 550, DPA1 in approximately 600, and DPB1 in around 490. Because of strong linkage in the cohort, roughly five DR-DQ haplotypes were treated as single units for association and clustering. Among roughly 400 genotyped donors of the cohort, an average of about 220,000 unique TCR beta nucleotide sequences was sequenced per donor, of which 15% to 20% were non-productive. The full study reports these points: Linkage disequilibrium might explain the correlated functional status among segregating V segments, but an unknown experimental factor could not be excluded. In a later genetic analysis, fewer N-insertions in productive TCRs were reported among donors in an Asian-associated ancestry cluster than the roughly 640-donor mean. An association between a missense DCLRE1C variant and V-gene and J-gene trimming of TCR beta chains was found in a later genetic analysis and replicated in an independent cohort. Several of the top co-occurrence clusters appeared to be linked to parvovirus B19, influenza, CMV and Epstein-Barr virus, according to a later analysis. The presence/absence analyses assumed that sequencing depth was roughly uniform across donors, and that assumption may not be true. A later analysis found that HLA-associated TCR beta chains were more clonally expanded and had lower generation probabilities than equally common non-associated chains. In a later analysis, TCR association rates were found to vary across HLA loci, with the most associated TCRs seen for DRB1 alleles and the fewest for HLA-C alleles. Broadly in line with IMGT annotations, most TCR beta V segments showed up in productive rearrangements about 90% or about 30% of the time in an earlier analysis of approximately 600 of the donors. For the cohort, immune exposure information was limited to CMV serostatus. Because counts were too low, roughly 16 rarely observed V segments, including chromosome 9 orphons, were left out of the earlier analysis of 587 of the donors. It was suggested by the authors that the approach could potentially be generalized to other disease states and immunological phenotypes. When HLA alleles, especially DR and DQ, strongly co-occurred, attributing TCR associations to individual alleles was difficult. In this cohort, only TCR beta chains were sequenced, and detectable features were limited by the absence of alpha or paired-chain data. Specific HLA alleles were associated with some 15,000 TCR beta sequences at a false discovery rate of 0.05 in a later analysis. A cluster of highly shared sequence variants was judged likely to be a technical artifact of the sequencing pipeline. Because HLA typing was unavailable for some donors at each locus, only the typed subset was used in association tests. Some IMGT-functional V segments, including TRBV6-2 and TRBV6-3, could not be distinguished by the 87-base-pair reads and were therefore excluded. In vitro tests confirmed that three of the cytomegalovirus-associated TCR beta chains recognize cytomegalovirus antigens. Cytomegalovirus status was reported to be diagnosed by the classifier with high specificity and sensitivity in both the original and validation cohorts. A total of about 180 TCR beta chains were listed by the study as associated with cytomegalovirus. Most TCR sequences were observed very rarely across donors, whereas some public TCRs were present in many individuals. A further reported finding was that TCR beta sequences accurately predicted the HLA-A and HLA-B alleles for most subjects in the first cohort. Most CMV-associated TCR beta chains appeared to be HLA-restricted in a later analysis, and the HLA associations seemed to be driven largely by CMV exposure.

Remarks on this clone: Its antigen is still unknown.

The library relied on the immunoSEQ multiplex PCR assay. For the multiplex PCR, a mixture combining 60 forward primers for TCR Vbeta segments and 13 reverse primers for TCR Jbeta segments was used. Amplification of the CDR3 region of rearranged TCR beta genes was performed with a multiplex PCR assay on genomic DNA. The amplified TCR beta libraries were sequenced on the Illumina HiSeq System as 87-base-pair reads. Regarding the original processing steps: Across the 670 or so repertoires, a later analysis counted about 81 million unique TCR beta chains, roughly 11 million of which were shared by at least two donors. Raw reads were error-corrected and collapsed into unique sequences by a nearest-neighbor algorithm in which closely related sequences were merged to remove PCR and sequencing errors. Alignment of CDR3 sequences to IMGT reference sequences was used to assign V, D and J gene segments. For a sequence to be retained, at least a six-nucleotide match to both a V gene segment and a J gene segment was required. A rearrangement counted as productive if the CDR3 had no stop codons and remained in frame with V and J, and every other rearrangement counted as non-productive. Following IMGT convention, CDR3 was defined as the stretch from the second conserved V-encoded cysteine to the conserved J-encoded phenylalanine. In an earlier analysis of around 570 of the donors, sequences lacking an unambiguous match to a single V gene segment were excluded. In an earlier analysis of more than 500 of the donors, a V segment was called functional when productive rearrangements were above 56.7%, and segregating when the standard deviation between donors exceeded 5%. A statistical classification framework was built for diagnosing cytomegalovirus status from the catalog of TCR beta chain sequences. In a later analysis, V and J genes were assigned by comparing TCR nucleotide sequences against IMGT/GENE-DB human TR gene sequences. The TCRdist pipeline was used in a later analysis to assign CDR3 sequences and most-parsimonious VDJ recombination scenarios. In a later analysis, each TCR beta chain was defined by its CDR3 amino acid sequence together with its V-gene family, and reads lacking a unique V-gene family were excluded. A later analysis removed 550 to 700 highly shared, low-generation-probability nucleotide sequences to deal with suspected cross-contamination and a sequencing artifact. A later analysis calculated a clonal expansion index for each public chain from normalized within-repertoire ranks of inferred template counts. Generation probabilities in a later analysis came from a VDJ recombination model fitted to out-of-frame rearrangements, and those results were checked against IGoR. In a later analysis, TCR-TCR, TCR-HLA and TCR-CMV co-occurrence was scored with hypergeometric tests, and a repertoire-size bias correction was applied to TCR pairs. A later analysis estimated false discovery rates by permuting HLA or CMV assignments 20 times. In a later analysis, co-occurring TCRs were grouped using DBSCAN, with TCRdist sequence similarity added in when clustering inside HLA-allele-positive subsets. Repertoires with fewer than 30,000 or more than 120,000 public chains, plus five repertoires with anomalous nucleotide sharing, were excluded from co-occurrence clustering. What TCRdb holds here is the immuneACCESS table cut down to in-frame rearrangements. Part of the clones is not present; checked against another copy, under half of the missing clones reflect an unresolved V gene, and the others are unexplained. From that table come the V and J calls and clone size; the DNA was used to work out D and trimming. The sample has under 90,000 clones on record. Approximately 15% of the sample rests with the top ten.

The cohort was made up of about 670 healthy bone marrow donors. At the time of sampling, all cohort members were nominally healthy, though unrecorded immune exposures were likely present. The donor was CMV seropositive and belonged to the group of 250 to 350 seropositive cohort members. Each donor provided a peripheral blood sample, and peripheral blood mononuclear cells were used for TCR beta sequencing. The Qiagen DNeasy Blood Extraction Kit was used to extract genomic DNA from the blood cell samples. The cysteine opens and the phenylalanine closes a CDR3 of 9 amino acids. The sequence is cut down to CDR3 DNA, 27 bases in frame from base 1. CDR1 and CDR2, looked up from the germline V gene, are SQVTM and ANQGSEA. Deletion took 3 bases off V and 12 bases off J, with a span of 6 bases between the germline ends.

Recombination connected TRBV29-1 to TRBJ2-1, with the D gene too uncertain to name. This receptor was obtained from a man aged 50-60 years in good health and CMV-seropositive. The sample was PBMCs. Here is the DNA: TGCAGCGTTGATCCCTCGCAGTTCTTC. It translates as CSVDPSQFF.